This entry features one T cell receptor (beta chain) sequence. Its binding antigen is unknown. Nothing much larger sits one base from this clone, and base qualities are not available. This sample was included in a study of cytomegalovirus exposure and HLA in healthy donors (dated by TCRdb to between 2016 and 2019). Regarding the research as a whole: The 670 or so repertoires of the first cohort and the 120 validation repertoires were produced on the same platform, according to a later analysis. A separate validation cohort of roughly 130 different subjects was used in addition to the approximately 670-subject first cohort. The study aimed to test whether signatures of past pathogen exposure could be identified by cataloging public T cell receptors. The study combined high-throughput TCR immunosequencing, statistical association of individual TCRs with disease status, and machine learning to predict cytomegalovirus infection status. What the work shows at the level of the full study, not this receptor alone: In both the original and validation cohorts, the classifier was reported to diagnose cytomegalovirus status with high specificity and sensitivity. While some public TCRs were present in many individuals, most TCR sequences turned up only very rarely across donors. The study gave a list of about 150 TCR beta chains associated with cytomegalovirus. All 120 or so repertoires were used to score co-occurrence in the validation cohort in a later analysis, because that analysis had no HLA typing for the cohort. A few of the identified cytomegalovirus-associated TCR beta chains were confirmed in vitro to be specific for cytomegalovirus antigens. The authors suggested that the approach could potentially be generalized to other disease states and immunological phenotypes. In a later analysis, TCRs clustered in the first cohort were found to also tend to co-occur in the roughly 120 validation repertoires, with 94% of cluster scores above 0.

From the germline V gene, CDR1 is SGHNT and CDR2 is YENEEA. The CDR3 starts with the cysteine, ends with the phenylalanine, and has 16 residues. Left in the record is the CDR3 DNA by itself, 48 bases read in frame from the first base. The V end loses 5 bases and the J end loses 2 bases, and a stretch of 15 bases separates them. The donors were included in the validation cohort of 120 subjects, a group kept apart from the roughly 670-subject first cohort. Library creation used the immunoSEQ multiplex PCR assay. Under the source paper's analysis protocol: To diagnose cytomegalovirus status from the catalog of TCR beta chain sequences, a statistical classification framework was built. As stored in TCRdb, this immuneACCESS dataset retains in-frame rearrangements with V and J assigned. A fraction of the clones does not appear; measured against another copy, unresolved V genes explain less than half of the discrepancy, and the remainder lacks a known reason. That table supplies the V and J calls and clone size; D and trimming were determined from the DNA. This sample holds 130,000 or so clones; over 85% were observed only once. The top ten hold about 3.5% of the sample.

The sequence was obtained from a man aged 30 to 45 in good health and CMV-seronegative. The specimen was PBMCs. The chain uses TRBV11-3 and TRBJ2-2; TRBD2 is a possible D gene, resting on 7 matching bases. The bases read TGTGCCAGCAGCCCGAGCGGGACACTAAACACCGGGGAGCTGTTTTTT. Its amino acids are CASSPSGTLNTGELFF. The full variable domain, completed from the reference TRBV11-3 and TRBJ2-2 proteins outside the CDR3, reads EAGVVQSPRYKIIEKKQPVAFWCNPISGHNTLYWYLQNLGQGPELLIRYENEEAVDDSQLPKDRFSAERLKGVDSTLKIQPAELGDSAVYLCASSPSGTLNTGELFFGEGSRLTVL.